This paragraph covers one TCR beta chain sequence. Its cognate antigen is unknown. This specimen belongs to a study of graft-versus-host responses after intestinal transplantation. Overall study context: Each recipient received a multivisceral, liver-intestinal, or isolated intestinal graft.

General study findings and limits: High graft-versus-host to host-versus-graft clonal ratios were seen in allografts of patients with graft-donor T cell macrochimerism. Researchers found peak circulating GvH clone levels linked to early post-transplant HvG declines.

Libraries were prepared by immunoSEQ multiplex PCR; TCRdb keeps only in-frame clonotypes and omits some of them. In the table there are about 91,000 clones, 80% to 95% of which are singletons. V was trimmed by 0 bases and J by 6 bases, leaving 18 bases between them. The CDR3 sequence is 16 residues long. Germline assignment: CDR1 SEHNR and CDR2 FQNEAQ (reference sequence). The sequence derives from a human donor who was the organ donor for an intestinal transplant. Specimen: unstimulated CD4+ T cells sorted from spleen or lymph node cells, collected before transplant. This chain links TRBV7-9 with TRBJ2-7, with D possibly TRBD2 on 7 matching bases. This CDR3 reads CASSLARGGSLIEQYF. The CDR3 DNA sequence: TGTGCCAGCAGCTTAGCGAGGGGGGGCAGCCTTATCGAGCAGTACTTC. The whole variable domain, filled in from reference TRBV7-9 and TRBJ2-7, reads DTGVSQNPRHKITKRGQNVTFRCDPISEHNRLYWYRQTLGQGPEFLTYFQNEAQLEKSRLLSDRFSAERPKGSFSTLEIQRTEQGDSAMYLCASSLARGGSLIEQYFGPGTRLTVT.